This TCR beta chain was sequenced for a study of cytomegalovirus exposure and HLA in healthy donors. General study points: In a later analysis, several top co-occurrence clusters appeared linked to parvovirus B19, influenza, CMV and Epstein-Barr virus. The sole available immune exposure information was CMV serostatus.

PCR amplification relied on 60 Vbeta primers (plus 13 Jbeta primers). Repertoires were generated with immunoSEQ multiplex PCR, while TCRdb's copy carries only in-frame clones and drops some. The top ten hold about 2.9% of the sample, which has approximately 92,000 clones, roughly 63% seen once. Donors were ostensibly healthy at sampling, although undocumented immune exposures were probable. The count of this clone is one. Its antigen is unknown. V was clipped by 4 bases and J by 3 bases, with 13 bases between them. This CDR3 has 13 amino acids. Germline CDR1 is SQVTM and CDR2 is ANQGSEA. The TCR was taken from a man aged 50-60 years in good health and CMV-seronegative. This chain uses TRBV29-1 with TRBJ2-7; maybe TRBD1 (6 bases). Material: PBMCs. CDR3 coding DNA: TGCAGCGTTGTAGACAGGATGCGCTACGAGCAGTACTTC. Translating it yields CSVVDRMRYEQYF.